This T cell receptor beta chain was obtained from a study of T-cell memory formation after mild COVID-19. Study-level findings and limits: Clones that contracted from day 15 to 85 were balanced CD4/CD8, while later expanders leaned CD4+. Among clones peaking at day 37 in the second wave, SARS-CoV-2 specificity remained unconfirmed.

The TCR alpha and TCR beta cDNA libraries, bearing sample barcodes and UMIs, were generated by 5'RACE using constant-segment primers. TCRdb used MiXCR to reprocess the 5' RACE reads, holding one entry per CDR3 protein. The data show around 200,000 distinct CDR3 sequences, about 21% seen once. Germline CDR1 reads SEHNR; CDR2 reads FQNEAQ (reference sequence). The length of the CDR3 is 12 residues. Trimming cost V 4 bases and J 1 base, with 4 bases left between them. As regards this clonotype: Its antigen remains unidentified.

Specimen: PBMCs or a T cell subset sorted from them (not recorded which). The chain has TRBV7-9 and TRBJ2-5; D gene ambiguous. This TCR derives from an adult woman who had mild COVID-19 (a few samples of this study predate the infection). Cell type and time point are not known. The DNA for the CDR3 is TGTGCCAGCAGCTCTTTCCAAGAGACCCAGTACTTC. It specifies CASSSFQETQYF.